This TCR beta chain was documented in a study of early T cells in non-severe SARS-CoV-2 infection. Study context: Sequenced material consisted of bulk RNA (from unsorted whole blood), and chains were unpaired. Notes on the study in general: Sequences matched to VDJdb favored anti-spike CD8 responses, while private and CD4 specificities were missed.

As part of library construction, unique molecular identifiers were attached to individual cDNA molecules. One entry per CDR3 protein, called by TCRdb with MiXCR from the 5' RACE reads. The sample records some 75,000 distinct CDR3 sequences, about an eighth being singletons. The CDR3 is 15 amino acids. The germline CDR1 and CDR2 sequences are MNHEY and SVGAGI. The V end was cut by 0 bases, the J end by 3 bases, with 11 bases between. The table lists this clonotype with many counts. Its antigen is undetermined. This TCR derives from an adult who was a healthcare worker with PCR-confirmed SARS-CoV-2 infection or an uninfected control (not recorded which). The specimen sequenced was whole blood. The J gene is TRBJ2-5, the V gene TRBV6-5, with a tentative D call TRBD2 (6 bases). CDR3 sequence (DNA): TGTGCCAGCAGTTACTCAGGGACTGAGAAAGAGACCCAGTACTTC. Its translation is CASSYSGTEKETQYF.